This T cell receptor beta chain was recovered during a study of CD8 T cells in Susac syndrome. Random hexamers were used to reverse transcribe the RNA input (about 0.45 to 1 ug). With immunoSEQ multiplex PCR, TCR beta CDR3 was amplified across 54 Vbeta and 13 Jbeta. TCRdb analysed the immunoSEQ multiplex PCR reads with MiXCR anew, one entry per CDR3 protein. In the table there are 200,000 to 250,000 distinct CDR3 sequences, 93% of which are singletons. Germline V CDR1 and CDR2: LGHNT, FRNRAP. J was trimmed by 8 bases and V by 5 bases; bases with no gene match: 15. There are 16 residues in the CDR3. Sequencing targeted TCR beta in T cells from blood (CD8+ and CD4+).

Sequenced material: CD4+ T cells from PBMCs. This TCR was sampled from a human donor with multiple sclerosis. V is TRBV12-5 and J is TRBJ2-1; TRBD2 agrees at 7 bases. DNA for the CDR3: TGTGCTAGTGGTCTTCCGGGGGGAGGCGGGAGATATGAGCAGTTCTTC. Translation gives CASGLPGGGGRYEQFF.